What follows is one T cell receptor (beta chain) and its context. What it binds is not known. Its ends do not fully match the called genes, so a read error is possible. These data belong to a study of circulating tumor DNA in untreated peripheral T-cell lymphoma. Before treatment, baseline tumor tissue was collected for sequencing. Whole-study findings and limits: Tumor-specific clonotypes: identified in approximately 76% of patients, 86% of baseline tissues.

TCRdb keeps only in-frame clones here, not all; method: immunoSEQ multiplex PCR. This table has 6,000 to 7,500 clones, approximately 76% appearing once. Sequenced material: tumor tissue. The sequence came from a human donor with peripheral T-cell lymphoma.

The CDR3 DNA reads as TGTGCCAACAGCTTAAGGTCAGGGGACACTGAAGCTTTCTTT. Residues: CANSLRSGDTEAFF. The chain links TRBV7-7 to TRBJ1-1; D may be TRBD1 (6 bases). CDR3 size: 14 residues. The V gene's germline CDR1 is SSHAT and CDR2 FNYEAQ (reference sequence).